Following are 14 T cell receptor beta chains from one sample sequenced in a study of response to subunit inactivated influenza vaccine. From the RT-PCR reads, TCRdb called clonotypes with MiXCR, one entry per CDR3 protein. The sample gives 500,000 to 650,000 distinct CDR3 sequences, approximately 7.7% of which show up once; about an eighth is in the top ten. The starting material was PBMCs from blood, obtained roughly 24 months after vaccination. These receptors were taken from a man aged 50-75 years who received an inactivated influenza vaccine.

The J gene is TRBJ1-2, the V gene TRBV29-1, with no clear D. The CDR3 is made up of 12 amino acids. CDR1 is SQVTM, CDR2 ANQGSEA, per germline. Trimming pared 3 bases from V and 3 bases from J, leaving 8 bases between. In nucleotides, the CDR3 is TGCAGCGTTGAGGGGAGAGACTATGGCTACACCTTC. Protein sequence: CSVEGRDYGYTF.

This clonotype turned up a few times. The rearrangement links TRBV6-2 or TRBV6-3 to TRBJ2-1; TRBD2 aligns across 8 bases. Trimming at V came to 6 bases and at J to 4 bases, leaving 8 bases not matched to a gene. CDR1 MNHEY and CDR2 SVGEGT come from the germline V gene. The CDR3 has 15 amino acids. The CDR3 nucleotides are TGTGCCAGCAGATCACTAGCGGCCCTATACAATGAGCAGTTCTTC. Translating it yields CASRSLAALYNEQFF.

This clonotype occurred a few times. Here the CDR3 DNA reads TGTGCCAGCAGCCAGGGACTAGCGGGAGGCAATGAGCAGTTCTTC. It codes for CASSQGLAGGNEQFF. The chain links TRBV3-1 to TRBJ2-1, with TRBD2 matching 15 bases. The V segment lost 3 bases and the J segment 6 bases; nucleotides outside the gene matches: 0. Per the germline V gene, CDR1 is LGHDT and CDR2 is YNNKEL (reference sequence). CDR3 length: 15 residues.

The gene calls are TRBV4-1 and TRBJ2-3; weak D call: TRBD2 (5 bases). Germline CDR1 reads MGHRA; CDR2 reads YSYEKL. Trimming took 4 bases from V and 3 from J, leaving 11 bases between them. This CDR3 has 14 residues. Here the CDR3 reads CASSLTLATDTQYF. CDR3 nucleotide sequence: TGCGCCAGCAGCCTCACTTTAGCGACAGATACGCAGTATTTT.

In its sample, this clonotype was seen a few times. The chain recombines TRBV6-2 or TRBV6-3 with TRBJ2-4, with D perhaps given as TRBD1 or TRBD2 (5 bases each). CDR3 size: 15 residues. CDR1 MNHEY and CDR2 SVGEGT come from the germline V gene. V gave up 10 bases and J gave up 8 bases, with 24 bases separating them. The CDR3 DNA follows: TGTGCCACTATGAAGAGGGCCAGGGTAGGGGACATTCAGTACTTC. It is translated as CATMKRARVGDIQYF.

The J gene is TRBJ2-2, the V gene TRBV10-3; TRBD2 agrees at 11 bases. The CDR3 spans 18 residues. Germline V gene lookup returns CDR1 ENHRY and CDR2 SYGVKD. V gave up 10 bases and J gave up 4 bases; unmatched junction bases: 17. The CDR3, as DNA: TGTGCCACGTCCCCCGCTTTACTAGCGGGAGCGGGCACCGGGGAGCTGTTTTTT. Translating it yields CATSPALLAGAGTGELFF.

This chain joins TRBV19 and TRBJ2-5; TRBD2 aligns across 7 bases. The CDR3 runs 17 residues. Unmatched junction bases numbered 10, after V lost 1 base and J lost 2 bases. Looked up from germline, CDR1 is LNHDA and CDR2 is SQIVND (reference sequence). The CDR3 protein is CASSIGQAGFGQETQYF. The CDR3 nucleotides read TGTGCCAGTAGTATAGGTCAAGCGGGGTTTGGTCAAGAGACCCAGTACTTC.

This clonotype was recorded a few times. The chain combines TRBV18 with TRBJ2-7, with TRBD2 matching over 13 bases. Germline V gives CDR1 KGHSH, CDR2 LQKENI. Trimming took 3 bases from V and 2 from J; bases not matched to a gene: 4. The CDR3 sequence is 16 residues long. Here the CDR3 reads CASSPNGTSGTYEQYF. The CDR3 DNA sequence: TGTGCCAGCTCACCTAATGGGACTAGCGGGACCTACGAGCAGTACTTC.

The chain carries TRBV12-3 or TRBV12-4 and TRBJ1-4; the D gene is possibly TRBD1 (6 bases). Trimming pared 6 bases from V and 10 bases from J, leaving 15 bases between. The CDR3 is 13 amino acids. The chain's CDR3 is CASRGAGEGKLFF. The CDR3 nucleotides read TGTGCCAGCAGGGGGGCAGGTGAGGGAAAACTGTTTTTT.

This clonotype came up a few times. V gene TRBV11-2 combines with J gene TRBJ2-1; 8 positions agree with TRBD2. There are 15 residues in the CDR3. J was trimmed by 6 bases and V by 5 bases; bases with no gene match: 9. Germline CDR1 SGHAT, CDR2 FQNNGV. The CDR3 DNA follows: TGTGCCAGCAGCCCTGGGACTAGTTCTGGCAATGAGCAGTTCTTC. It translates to CASSPGTSSGNEQFF.

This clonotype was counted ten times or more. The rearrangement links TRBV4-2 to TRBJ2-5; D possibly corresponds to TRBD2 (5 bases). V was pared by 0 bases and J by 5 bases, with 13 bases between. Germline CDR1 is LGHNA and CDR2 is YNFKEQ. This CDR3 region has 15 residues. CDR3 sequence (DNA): TGTGCCAGCAGCCAAGATCCCGGGGTTCGGGAGACCCAGTACTTC. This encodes CASSQDPGVRETQYF.

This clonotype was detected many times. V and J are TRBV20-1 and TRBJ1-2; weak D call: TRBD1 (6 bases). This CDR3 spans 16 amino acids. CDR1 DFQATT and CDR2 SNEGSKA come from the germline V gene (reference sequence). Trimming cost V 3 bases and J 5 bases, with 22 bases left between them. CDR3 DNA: TGCAGTGCTAGTTTCATACCTAGACAGGATGTTTATGGCTACACCTTC. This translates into CSASFIPRQDVYGYTF.

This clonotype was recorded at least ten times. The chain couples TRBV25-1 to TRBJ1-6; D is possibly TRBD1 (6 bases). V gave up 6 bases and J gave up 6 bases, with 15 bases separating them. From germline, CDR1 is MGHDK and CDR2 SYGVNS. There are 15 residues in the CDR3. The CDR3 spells CASRQGTGVNSPLHF. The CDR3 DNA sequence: TGTGCCAGCAGACAGGGTACGGGGGTTAATTCACCCCTCCACTTT. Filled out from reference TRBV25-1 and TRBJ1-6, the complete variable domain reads EADIYQTPRYLVIGTGKKITLECSQTMGHDKMYWYQQDPGMELHLIHYSYGVNSTEKGDLSSESTVSRIRTEHFPLTLESARPSHTSQYLCASRQGTGVNSPLHFGNGTRLTVT.

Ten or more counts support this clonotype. The CDR3, as DNA: TGCGCCAGCAGCTTTGACATCACAGATACGCAGTATTTT. Its translation is CASSFDITDTQYF. The chain recombines TRBV5-1 with TRBJ2-3, with D unresolved. Germline V gene lookup returns CDR1 SGHRS and CDR2 YFSETQ. The CDR3 is 13 amino acids. V gave up 2 bases and J gave up 2 bases, with 6 bases separating them.